This entry is about one TCR beta chain. A second about 7 to 11 cycle PCR used barcoded and J-beta primers. TCRdb used MiXCR to reprocess the 5' RACE reads, holding one entry per CDR3 protein. The table shows around 1,800,000 distinct CDR3 sequences, with around 40% occurring only once. These data originate in a study of blood T cells in healthy people across ages. The CDR3 spans 15 residues. CDR1 and CDR2 from the germline V gene are KGHDR and SFDVKD. Trimming pared 4 bases from V and 0 bases from J, leaving 11 bases between. Material: blood. V usage is TRBV24-1 and J usage is TRBJ1-2, with D unresolved. The clonotype comes from a human donor in good health. DNA of the CDR3: TGTGCCACCAGTGACCCGCAGAGGGCTAACTATGGCTACACCTTC. This sequence encodes CATSDPQRANYGYTF.